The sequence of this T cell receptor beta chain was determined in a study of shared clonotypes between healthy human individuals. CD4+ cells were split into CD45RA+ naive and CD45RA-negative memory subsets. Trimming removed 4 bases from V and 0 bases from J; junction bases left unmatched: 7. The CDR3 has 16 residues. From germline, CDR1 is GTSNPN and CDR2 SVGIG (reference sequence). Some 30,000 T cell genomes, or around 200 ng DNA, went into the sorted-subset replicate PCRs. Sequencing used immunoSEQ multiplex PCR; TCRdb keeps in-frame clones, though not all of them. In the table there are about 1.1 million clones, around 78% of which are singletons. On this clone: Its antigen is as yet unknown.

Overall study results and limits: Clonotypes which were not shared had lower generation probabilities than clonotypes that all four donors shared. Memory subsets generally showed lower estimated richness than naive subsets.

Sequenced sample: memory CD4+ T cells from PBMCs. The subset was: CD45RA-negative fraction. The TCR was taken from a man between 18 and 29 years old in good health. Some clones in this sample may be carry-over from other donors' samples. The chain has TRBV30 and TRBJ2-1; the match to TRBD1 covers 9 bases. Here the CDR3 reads CAWTHRGLPSYNEQFF. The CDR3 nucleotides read TGTGCCTGGACCCACAGGGGGCTGCCCTCCTACAATGAGCAGTTCTTC.